This paragraph reports one TCR beta chain. Its specificity is unknown. The V gene's germline CDR1 is SEHNR and CDR2 FQNEAQ (reference sequence). J gave up 0 bases and V 4 bases, and 6 bases lay outside the gene matches. The CDR3 is made up of 16 amino acids. The assay was immunoSEQ multiplex PCR, and TCRdb's table has in-frame clones only and misses some. The table includes millions of clones, 85% to 95% detected once. The data were taken from a study of shared clonotypes between healthy human individuals. General observations from the study: Sampling covered blood only; tissue repertoires likely differ.

Cells designated naive CD8 were CD45RO-negative and were positively selected for CCR7, with terminally differentiated effector memory CD45RA+ cells excluded. This clonotype originated in a man younger than 35 in good health. The specimen was naive CD8+ T cells sorted from blood. The rearrangement uses TRBV7-9 and TRBJ2-7; 10 positions agree with TRBD1. CDR3 sequence (DNA): TGTGCCAGCAGCTCCGCGGGACAGGGGATCTCCTACGAGCAGTACTTC. Protein sequence: CASSSAGQGISYEQYF.